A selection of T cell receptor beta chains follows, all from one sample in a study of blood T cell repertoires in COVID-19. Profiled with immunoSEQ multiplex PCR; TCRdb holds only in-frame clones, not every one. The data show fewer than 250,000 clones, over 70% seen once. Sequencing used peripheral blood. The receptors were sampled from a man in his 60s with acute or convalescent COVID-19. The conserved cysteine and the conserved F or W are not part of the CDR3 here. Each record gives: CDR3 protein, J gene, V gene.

CDR3 protein: ASSPRQGEELF; J gene: TRBJ2-2; V gene: TRBV18
CDR3 protein: ASSLADGYT; J gene: TRBJ1-2; V gene: TRBV7-2
CDR3 protein: ASRMGQGTYEQY; J gene: TRBJ2-7; V gene: TRBV5-1
CDR3 protein: ASSRRQGNGANVLT; J gene: TRBJ2-6; V gene: TRBV3-1/TRBV3-2
CDR3 protein: ASSVAPTRSETQY; J gene: TRBJ2-5; V gene: TRBV9
CDR3 protein: AWSTGQGSNEQY; J gene: TRBJ2-7; V gene: TRBV30
CDR3 protein: ASSPSTIGANVLT; J gene: TRBJ2-6; V gene: TRBV19
CDR3 protein: ASRRGTSGVTGELF; J gene: TRBJ2-2; V gene: TRBV7-2
CDR3 protein: ATSEEGTSLF; J gene: TRBJ2-1; V gene: TRBV24-1
CDR3 protein: ASSSLTRVNEQF; J gene: TRBJ2-1; V gene: TRBV27
CDR3 protein: ASSWTGGSAPLH; J gene: TRBJ1-6; V gene: TRBV2
CDR3 protein: ASSLARRGSLSPLH; J gene: TRBJ1-6; V gene: TRBV7-2
CDR3 protein: ASSISRRTGGYIQPQH; J gene: TRBJ1-5; V gene: TRBV19
CDR3 protein: ASSLEARGRGNYGYT; J gene: TRBJ1-2; V gene: TRBV5-1
CDR3 protein: ASKGQGVGYT; J gene: TRBJ1-2; V gene: TRBV25-1
CDR3 protein: ASSHPVRDIRETQY; J gene: TRBJ2-5; V gene: TRBV4-1
CDR3 protein: ASEKGEGVRA; J gene: TRBJ1-2; V gene: TRBV6-5
CDR3 protein: ASSLSRANEKLF; J gene: TRBJ1-4; V gene: TRBV11-1
CDR3 protein: ASSQNPTGAGNTIY; J gene: TRBJ1-3; V gene: TRBV3-1/TRBV3-2
CDR3 protein: ATSDAVGGGIQY; J gene: TRBJ2-4; V gene: TRBV24-1
CDR3 protein: ASSQDQAGSTEAF; J gene: TRBJ1-1; V gene: TRBV4-3
CDR3 protein: ASSGPGQGLYNEQF; J gene: TRBJ2-1; V gene: TRBV2
CDR3 protein: SASPESSYNSPLH; J gene: TRBJ1-6; V gene: TRBV20-1
CDR3 protein: ASSEGSGWAGVGNT; J gene: TRBJ1-2; V gene: TRBV6-1
CDR3 protein: AWSVRGNQPQH; J gene: TRBJ1-5; V gene: TRBV30
CDR3 protein: ASGGGDSYEQY; J gene: TRBJ2-7; V gene: TRBV25-1
CDR3 protein: ASSPGGRTEAF; J gene: TRBJ1-1; V gene: TRBV7-9
CDR3 protein: ASSQDRVTDTQY; J gene: TRBJ2-3; V gene: TRBV3-1/TRBV3-2
CDR3 protein: ASSIGTRIDTQY; J gene: TRBJ2-3; V gene: TRBV7-2
CDR3 protein: ASSATHRALNQPQH; J gene: TRBJ1-5; V gene: TRBV6-1
CDR3 protein: SVNGRDGYT; J gene: TRBJ1-2; V gene: TRBV29-1
CDR3 protein: ASSIYRVNQPQH; J gene: TRBJ1-5; V gene: TRBV19
CDR3 protein: SVGRGRGNTEAF; J gene: TRBJ1-1; V gene: TRBV29-1
CDR3 protein: ASSASLAGDKETQY; J gene: TRBJ2-5; V gene: TRBV18
CDR3 protein: ASSAGQGVGGYT; J gene: TRBJ1-2; V gene: TRBV28
CDR3 protein: AISDPRYGYT; J gene: TRBJ1-2; V gene: TRBV10-3
CDR3 protein: ASSRAADSGYT; J gene: TRBJ1-2; V gene: TRBV19
CDR3 protein: ATSGEVAGDTGELF; J gene: TRBJ2-2; V gene: TRBV24-1
CDR3 protein: ASRSSGSYEQY; J gene: TRBJ2-7; V gene: TRBV6-5
CDR3 protein: ASKWRFSGANVLT; J gene: TRBJ2-6; V gene: TRBV2
CDR3 protein: ASSQGLATNEKLF; J gene: TRBJ1-4; V gene: TRBV4-3
CDR3 protein: AILSGIISTDTQY; J gene: TRBJ2-3; V gene: TRBV6-5
CDR3 protein: ASSQYTGTQY; J gene: TRBJ2-5; V gene: TRBV4-1
CDR3 protein: ASTSERTDTQY; J gene: TRBJ2-3; V gene: TRBV2
CDR3 protein: ASSLWTGGSGNTIY; J gene: TRBJ1-3; V gene: TRBV9
CDR3 protein: ASSYSTSADYEQY; J gene: TRBJ2-7; V gene: TRBV6-5
CDR3 protein: ASSQFDRGSGNTIY; J gene: TRBJ1-3; V gene: TRBV3-1/TRBV3-2
CDR3 protein: ATSENGNSNYGYT; J gene: TRBJ1-2; V gene: TRBV24-1
CDR3 protein: ASSPADTYEQY; J gene: TRBJ2-7; V gene: TRBV18
CDR3 protein: ASSSGISNTEAF; J gene: TRBJ1-1; V gene: TRBV7-3
CDR3 protein: ASSWDNGELF; J gene: TRBJ2-2; V gene: TRBV5-4
CDR3 protein: AWRGPKNSGRGSYNEQF; J gene: TRBJ2-1; V gene: TRBV30
CDR3 protein: ATSIPGQGVTEAF; J gene: TRBJ1-1; V gene: TRBV15
CDR3 protein: ASSDQGLAGGQTQY; J gene: TRBJ2-3; V gene: TRBV25-1